The 24 T cell receptor beta chains in this list originate from one sample, sequenced in a study of blood T cell repertoires in COVID-19. Sequencing was performed with immunoSEQ multiplex PCR; in TCRdb, only in-frame clones are kept and a portion is missing. Seen here are around 480,000 clones, about 90% observed once, and the top ten hold under 0.85%. Material: PBMCs or T cells enriched from blood (not recorded which). Receptor source: a woman aged 18-29 years who had recovered from COVID-19.

The chain is built from TRBV2 and TRBJ2-3; D not resolved. The V gene's germline CDR1 is SNHLY and CDR2 FYNNEI. The CDR3 extends over 12 amino acids. V lost 7 bases and J lost 2, with 7 bases in between. The CDR3: CASMAHTDTQYF. DNA for the CDR3: TGTGCCAGCATGGCCCACACAGATACGCAGTATTTT.

The rearrangement links TRBV13 to TRBJ2-3, with 7 bases that match TRBD2. The CDR3 extends over 12 amino acids. In germline, CDR1 is PRHDT, CDR2 FYEKMQ (reference sequence). J lost 6 bases, V lost 4 bases, and 1 base had no gene match. The CDR3 DNA reads as TGTGCCAGCAGCTATAGCGGGGATACGCAGTATTTT. It specifies CASSYSGDTQYF.

V gene TRBV19 combines with J gene TRBJ2-1; 8 bases line up with TRBD2. Per germline, CDR1 LNHDA and CDR2 SQIVND (reference sequence). V was pared by 4 bases and J by 4 bases, with 3 bases of the junction left unmatched. CDR3 length: 14 residues. CDR3 nucleotides: TGTGCCAGTAGTAGGGTAGCGGGGTACAATGAGCAGTTCTTC. Protein product: CASSRVAGYNEQFF.

V gene TRBV5-4 combines with J gene TRBJ2-2, with 7 bases aligning to TRBD1. This CDR3 has 16 amino acids. Germline lookup yields CDR1 SGHNT and CDR2 YYREEE (reference sequence). The junction had 6 bases not matched to a gene; V was cut back by 4 bases and J by 0 bases. The CDR3 loop is CASSPAGTANTGELFF. DNA of the CDR3: TGTGCCAGCAGCCCTGCCGGGACAGCGAACACCGGGGAGCTGTTTTTT.

The gene calls are TRBV25-1 and TRBJ1-5, with 10 nucleotides matching TRBD1. The CDR3 length is 16 residues. Looked up from germline, CDR1 is MGHDK and CDR2 is SYGVNS. Germline trimming cut 6 bases from V and 0 bases from J; bases unmatched to any gene: 5. The CDR3 coding sequence is TGTGCCAGCAGCCCAGGACAGGGGGGTAGCAATCAGCCCCAGCATTTT. It specifies CASSPGQGGSNQPQHF.

CDR3 protein: CAIRPGTGEADTQYF. In nucleotides, the CDR3 is TGTGCCATCAGGCCTGGGACAGGGGAGGCAGATACGCAGTATTTT. This chain joins TRBV10-3 and TRBJ2-3, with TRBD1 matching 10 bases. J lost 4 bases, V lost 6 bases, and 7 bases had no gene match. Germline CDR1 and CDR2: ENHRY and SYGVKD. The length of the CDR3 is 15 residues.

This clone occurred a few times. V usage is TRBV7-9 and J usage is TRBJ2-7; weak D call: TRBD1 (5 bases). From germline, CDR1 is SEHNR and CDR2 FQNEAQ (reference sequence). Trimming cost V 7 bases and J 5 bases, with 15 bases left between them. The CDR3 has 13 amino acids. In nucleotides, the CDR3 is TGTGCCAGCACCCCGCCTGAGACAGACGAGCAGTACTTC. Amino acids: CASTPPETDEQYF.

A single count supports this clone. The chain links TRBV19 to TRBJ1-1; unclear D gene. CDR1 is LNHDA and CDR2 is SQIVND in the germline V gene (reference sequence). V shed 5 bases and J shed 1 base, with 8 bases lying between them. CDR3 size: 13 residues. The CDR3 region has the DNA TGTGCCAGTAGTCCGTTCTCGAACACTGAAGCTTTCTTT. Its protein product is CASSPFSNTEAFF.

The rearrangement uses TRBV28 and TRBJ1-2; possible D gene TRBD1, 6 bases. The CDR3 runs 17 residues. The germline V and J ends were trimmed by 6 bases and 7 bases, with 27 bases remaining between them. The germline gives CDR1 MDHEN, CDR2 SYDVKM. The CDR3 DNA follows: TGTGCCAGCAGACCAAGGGGGATGGTTAACTATTCGGGTGGCTACACCTTC. It yields the protein CASRPRGMVNYSGGYTF.

This chain connects TRBV3-1 (or the pseudogene TRBV3-2) to TRBJ1-4, with TRBD1 identical over 8 bases. The CDR3 is 16 residues long. Germline CDR1 is LGHDT and CDR2 is YNNKEL (reference sequence). After removal of 5 bases from V and 8 bases from J, the junction contained 13 bases not matched to a gene. CDR3 sequence (DNA): TGTGCCAGCAGCGAACAACCGGGACAGGTAAACGAAAAACTGTTTTTT. Residues: CASSEQPGQVNEKLFF.

In this sample, this clone turned up once. The V and J genes are TRBV4-1 and TRBJ1-1, with 8 bases that match TRBD1. The CDR3 contains 13 residues. Trimming cost V 6 bases and J 4 bases; bases outside gene matches: 4. CDR1 is MGHRA and CDR2 is YSYEKL in the germline V gene. CDR3 coding DNA: TGCGCCAGCAGTACTACAGGGGGCACTGAAGCTTTCTTT. Its translation is CASSTTGGTEAFF.

Here the CDR3 DNA reads TGCAGCGTCGGCGACAGCACCGGGGAGCTGTTTTTT. Its protein product is CSVGDSTGELFF. J is TRBJ2-2 and V is TRBV29-1; a possible D gene is TRBD1 (5 bases). The V gene's germline CDR1 is SQVTM and CDR2 ANQGSEA. Trimming took off 6 bases at V and 4 bases at J, with 9 bases between the two ends. This CDR3 has 12 residues.

Notes on this clone: Other nucleotide sequences from this sample produce the same CDR3. The chain uses TRBV28 and TRBJ1-1; TRBD1 is a possible D gene (6 bases). The CDR3 runs 11 residues. The V and J ends lost 3 bases and 8 bases respectively, with 7 bases between them. From germline, CDR1 is MDHEN and CDR2 SYDVKM. CDR3 DNA sequence: TGTGCCAGCAGTTTGCAGGGGGAAGCTTTCTTT. This sequence encodes CASSLQGEAFF.

The chain joins TRBV3-1 (or the pseudogene TRBV3-2) to TRBJ2-2; no clear D. From germline, CDR1 is LGHDT and CDR2 YNNKEL (reference sequence). The CDR3 spans 14 residues. Trimming pared 0 bases from V and 4 bases from J, leaving 6 bases between. CDR3 sequence (DNA): TGTGCCAGCAGCCAAGATCACGGCACCGGGGAGCTGTTTTTT. It translates to CASSQDHGTGELFF.

A single count supports this clone. CDR3 region: CASTGGGDTEAFF. In DNA form, the CDR3 reads TGTGCCAGCACGGGGGGGGGCGACACTGAAGCTTTCTTT. This rearrangement joins TRBV18 to TRBJ1-1, with D maybe TRBD1 (6 bases). Per the germline V gene, CDR1 is KGHSH and CDR2 is LQKENI. Trimming shortened V by 8 bases and J by 3 bases, and 13 bases separated the two germline ends. The CDR3 runs 13 residues.

The CDR3 DNA follows: TGTGCCAGCAGCCTCCTCGTGAACCGACAGGGTGGGACCTTC. This sequence encodes CASSLLVNRQGGTF. The chain uses TRBV5-4 and TRBJ1-2, with 7 bases matching TRBD1. CDR3 length: 14 amino acids. The trim removed 4 bases at V and 14 bases at J, leaving 17 bases unmatched. Germline CDR1 SGHNT, CDR2 YYREEE (reference sequence).

V usage is TRBV6-5 and J usage is TRBJ1-1, with 7 bases aligning to TRBD1. Germline CDR1 and CDR2: MNHEY and SVGAGI. The CDR3 has 14 amino acids. The V segment lost 5 bases and the J segment 6 bases; nucleotides outside the gene matches: 9. CDR3 bases: TGTGCCAGCAGTCTTACAGGGGTAACGGCTGAAGCTTTCTTT. Translated: CASSLTGVTAEAFF.

The rearrangement uses TRBV19 and TRBJ1-2, with 10 bases aligning to TRBD1. The CDR3 contains 13 residues. After removal of 9 bases from V and 8 bases from J, the junction contained 9 bases not matched to a gene. The V gene's germline CDR1 is LNHDA and CDR2 SQIVND (reference sequence). In nucleotides, the CDR3 is TGTGCCAGCTTGGGACAGGGGATCAAAGGCTACACCTTC. This translates into CASLGQGIKGYTF.

The chain links TRBV6-2 or TRBV6-3 to TRBJ2-2; 10 nucleotides agree with TRBD2. From germline, CDR1 is MNHEY and CDR2 SVGEGT. The CDR3 contains 17 residues. After removal of 7 bases from V and 4 bases from J, the junction contained 12 bases not matched to a gene. In nucleotides, the CDR3 is TGTGCCAGCATCCCCGCTAGCGGGGGCCCCCCCACCGGGGAGCTGTTTTTT. Its translation: CASIPASGGPPTGELFF.

The gene calls are TRBV27 and TRBJ1-5; D is perhaps TRBD1 (5 bases). The CDR3 contains 15 residues. CDR1 and CDR2 from the germline V gene are MNHEY and SMNVEV (reference sequence). Trimming removed 6 bases from V and 2 bases from J, with 14 bases in between. CDR3 amino acids: CASRGGLWGNQPQHF. The CDR3 region has the DNA TGTGCCAGCAGGGGGGGACTTTGGGGCAATCAGCCCCAGCATTTT.

The CDR3 loop reads CASRKSGIYSNQPQHF. CDR3 nucleotides: TGTGCCAGCAGGAAATCCGGGATTTATAGCAATCAGCCCCAGCATTTT. V is TRBV28 and J is TRBJ1-5; D gene ambiguous. Trimming took off 6 bases at V and 0 bases at J, with 15 bases between the two ends. This CDR3 has 16 amino acids. Germline values: CDR1 MDHEN, CDR2 SYDVKM.

The chain carries TRBV5-1 and TRBJ2-3, with D possibly matching TRBD1 (5 bases). Between the trimmed V and J ends, which lost 1 base and 4 bases, there was a span of 16 bases. Germline V lookup: CDR1 SGHRS, CDR2 YFSETQ. The CDR3 has 16 residues. CDR3 region: CASSLLGSTDADTQYF. In nucleotides, the CDR3 is TGCGCCAGCAGCTTGTTGGGTTCGACAGATGCAGATACGCAGTATTTT.

The chain combines TRBV2 with TRBJ2-7; 8 bases agree with TRBD1. CDR1 is SNHLY, CDR2 FYNNEI, per germline. The CDR3 consists of 15 residues. After removal of 4 bases from V and 2 bases from J, the junction contained 7 bases not matched to a gene. The CDR3 loop is CASSGGTGYAYEQYF. The CDR3 DNA reads TGTGCCAGCAGTGGAGGGACAGGCTATGCCTACGAGCAGTACTTC.

The chain employs TRBV5-1 and TRBJ1-4, with 9 bases matching TRBD1. CDR3 length: 17 residues. The germline gives CDR1 SGHRS, CDR2 YFSETQ. V lost 3 bases to trimming and J lost 7 bases; unmatched junction nucleotides: 13. CDR3 sequence reads: CASSSFRQGQGVEKLFF. As DNA, the CDR3 is TGCGCCAGCAGCTCTTTCCGGCAGGGACAGGGAGTTGAAAAACTGTTTTTT.